These 26 T cell receptor beta chains originate from one sample sequenced in a study of control samples from healthy donors and cancer patients. Sequencing was performed with immunoSEQ multiplex PCR; in TCRdb, only in-frame clones are kept and a portion is missing. This sample has about 130,000 clones, with 85% to 95% found just once. Sequences were obtained from blood. The receptors here all came from a man aged 25 to 40 in good health.

In this sample, this clone turned up once. CDR3: CASSSSGVPSNQPQHF. In nucleotides, the CDR3 is TGTGCCAGCAGCTCGTCGGGGGTCCCCAGCAATCAGCCCCAGCATTTT. V gene TRBV5-5 combines with J gene TRBJ1-5; D might be TRBD1 (5 bases). Germline loops: CDR1 SGHKS, CDR2 YYEKEE (reference sequence). CDR3 size: 16 residues. Trimming left V 3 bases short and J 1 base short, with 14 bases between. Based on the CDR3 plus reference TRBV5-5 and TRBJ1-5, the full variable domain is DAGVTQSPTHLIKTRGQQVTLRCSPISGHKSVSWYQQVLGQGPQFIFQYYEKEERGRGNFPDRFSARQFPNYSSELNVNALLLGDSALYLCASSSSGVPSNQPQHFGDGTRLSIL.

The genes are TRBV19 and TRBJ1-5; TRBD1 agrees at 10 bases. CDR1 and CDR2 from the germline V gene are LNHDA and SQIVND (reference sequence). Unmatched junction bases numbered 3, after V lost 6 bases and J lost 4 bases. The CDR3 sequence is 14 residues long. CDR3 sequence: CASSRDRGNQPQHF. The CDR3 bases are TGTGCCAGTAGCCGGGACAGGGGAAATCAGCCCCAGCATTTT.

The chain has TRBV7-9 and TRBJ2-5, with 7 bases aligning to TRBD2. Looked up from germline, CDR1 is SEHNR and CDR2 is FQNEAQ (reference sequence). The CDR3 has 16 residues. With V trimmed by 3 bases and J by 0 bases, 7 bases remained unmatched. CDR3 sequence (DNA): TGTGCCAGCAGCTTCACCGTGGGGGGGGACCAAGAGACCCAGTACTTC. Its protein product is CASSFTVGGDQETQYF.

V usage is TRBV7-2 and J usage is TRBJ2-7; D is ambiguous. CDR3 length equals 11 residues. In germline, CDR1 is SGHTA, CDR2 FQGNSA. The V gene lost 5 bases and the J gene lost 7 bases, with 9 bases spanning the gap. As DNA, the CDR3 is TGTGCCAGCAGCGCTCAAAAAGAGCAGTACTTC. Translated: CASSAQKEQYF.

This chain connects TRBV7-3 to TRBJ2-3; perhaps D is TRBD1 or TRBD2 (5 bases each). There are 17 residues in the CDR3. Trimming shortened V by 4 bases and J by 4 bases, and 21 bases separated the two germline ends. CDR1 is SGHTA and CDR2 is FQGTGA in the germline V gene. CDR3 sequence: CASSSGPGTGSSDTQYF. In DNA form, the CDR3 reads TGTGCCAGCAGCTCGGGGCCTGGGACGGGGTCGTCAGATACGCAGTATTTT. The variable domain in full, with the rest retrieved from reference TRBV7-3 and TRBJ2-3, is GAGVSQTPSNKVTEKGKYVELRCDPISGHTALYWYRQSLGQGPEFLIYFQGTGAADDSGLPNDRFFAVRPEGSVSTLKIQRTERGDSAVYLCASSSGPGTGSSDTQYFGPGTRLTVL.

The V and J genes are TRBV5-1 and TRBJ2-5, with 8 nucleotides matching TRBD2. CDR1 and CDR2 from the germline V gene are SGHRS and YFSETQ. The CDR3 is 14 residues long. Germline trimming cut 3 bases from V and 4 bases from J; bases unmatched to any gene: 5. This chain's CDR3 is CASSSGLAGETQYF. As DNA, the CDR3 is TGCGCCAGCAGCTCCGGACTAGCCGGAGAGACCCAGTACTTC.

In this sample, this clone turned up a few times. The chain recombines TRBV7-2 with TRBJ2-1, with 14 bases lining up with TRBD2. Germline-derived CDR1 and CDR2 are SGHTA and FQGNSA. J was trimmed by 9 bases and V by 4 bases; bases with no gene match: 8. CDR3 length: 16 amino acids. The CDR3 nucleotides read TGTGCCAGCAGCTCGTCGACTAGCGGGGGGGCCGTTGAGCAGTTCTTC. Its translation is CASSSSTSGGAVEQFF.

This rearrangement joins TRBV7-8 to TRBJ1-1, with D hard to call. Germline CDR1 reads SGHVS; CDR2 reads FQNEAQ. The CDR3 runs 12 residues. The V end lost 2 bases, the J end lost 7 bases, and 8 bases lay between the germline ends. The CDR3 loop reads CASSLYAGEAFF. CDR3 sequence (DNA): TGTGCCAGCAGCTTATATGCGGGTGAAGCTTTCTTT.

DNA for the CDR3: TGTGCCAGCAGCCCCCTAGCGGGGTCGGCTGGAAACACCATATATTTT. Protein sequence: CASSPLAGSAGNTIYF. V gene TRBV7-9 combines with J gene TRBJ1-3; D unresolved. Germline loops: CDR1 SEHNR, CDR2 FQNEAQ (reference sequence). V was trimmed by 5 bases and J by 2 bases, leaving 16 bases between them. The CDR3 consists of 16 residues.

The gene calls are TRBV27 and TRBJ2-1, with 8 bases that match TRBD2. J lost 0 bases, V lost 10 bases, and 2 bases had no gene match. CDR1 is MNHEY and CDR2 is SMNVEV in the germline V gene (reference sequence). The CDR3 is made up of 13 amino acids. The CDR3 region is CAIGGDSYNEQFF. The DNA for the CDR3 is TGTGCCATCGGGGGGGACTCCTACAATGAGCAGTTCTTC.

This clone was counted a single time. The CDR3 here is CASSGTPNTEAFF. In DNA form, the CDR3 reads TGTGCCAGCAGCGGGACGCCGAACACTGAAGCTTTCTTT. The rearrangement uses TRBV9 and TRBJ1-1; D unresolved. CDR1 SGDLS and CDR2 YYNGEE come from the germline V gene. Between the trimmed V and J ends, which lost 3 bases and 1 base, there was a span of 7 bases. This CDR3 region has 13 residues.

This clone came up once. The chain has TRBV28 and TRBJ1-1, with TRBD1 as a possible D gene (5 bases). The CDR3 contains 15 residues. The germline V and J ends were trimmed by 5 bases and 5 bases, with 18 bases remaining between them. Germline V gives CDR1 MDHEN, CDR2 SYDVKM. CDR3 amino acids: CASSALRGEGTEAFF. The CDR3 DNA follows: TGTGCCAGCAGTGCCCTGAGGGGAGAGGGGACTGAAGCTTTCTTT.

The chain combines TRBV19 with TRBJ1-2; D is ambiguous. Per germline, CDR1 LNHDA and CDR2 SQIVND (reference sequence). This CDR3 spans 13 amino acids. V dropped 4 bases and J dropped 4 bases, with 10 bases sitting between them. The CDR3 sequence: CASSTPTRYGYTF. DNA of the CDR3: TGTGCCAGTAGTACCCCGACTCGCTATGGCTACACCTTC.

The V gene is TRBV19, the J gene TRBJ2-1; 7 nucleotides align to TRBD2. V was pared by 9 bases and J by 8 bases, with 10 bases of the junction left unmatched. CDR3 length: 13 amino acids. CDR1 LNHDA and CDR2 SQIVND come from the germline V gene (reference sequence). The CDR3 DNA sequence: TGTGCCAGCGCCATCGGGGGGAGAGATGAGCAGTTCTTC. Its protein is CASAIGGRDEQFF.

The chain couples TRBV9 to TRBJ1-1; weak D call: TRBD1 (6 bases). CDR1 and CDR2 from the germline V gene are SGDLS and YYNGEE. The CDR3 length is 13 residues. The V end was cut by 0 bases, the J end by 5 bases, with 8 bases between. CDR3 sequence reads: CASSVGQGTEAFF. The CDR3 DNA follows: TGTGCCAGCAGCGTAGGCCAGGGGACTGAAGCTTTCTTT.

This clone was found once. V usage is TRBV4-2 and J usage is TRBJ2-3; maybe TRBD1 (6 bases). Germline-derived CDR1 and CDR2 are LGHNA and YNFKEQ. V lost 6 bases to trimming and J lost 4 bases, with 11 bases between them. The CDR3 consists of 13 residues. CDR3: CASSQQGSDTQYF. The CDR3 DNA follows: TGTGCCAGCAGTCAGCAGGGGTCAGATACGCAGTATTTT.

The gene calls are TRBV6-5 and TRBJ1-4, with D uncertain. The CDR3 is 13 residues long. From germline, CDR1 is MNHEY and CDR2 SVGAGI. Trimming removed 8 bases from V and 8 bases from J, with 15 bases in between. CDR3 nucleotides: TGTGCCAGCGCGGGCCTCAGGTGGGAAAAACTGTTTTTT. Encoded protein: CASAGLRWEKLFF.

The chain uses TRBV9 and TRBJ1-4; no clear D gene. Germline-derived CDR1 and CDR2 are SGDLS and YYNGEE. The CDR3 has 12 residues. Deletions cut 3 bases from V and 8 bases from J, with 8 bases between. Here the CDR3 DNA reads TGTGCCAGCAGCGCTCTCGGGGAAAAACTGTTTTTT. The encoded protein is CASSALGEKLFF. Variable domain in full (rest from reference TRBV9 and TRBJ1-4): DSGVTQTPKHLITATGQRVTLRCSPRSGDLSVYWYQQSLDQGLQFLIQYYNGEERAKGNILERFSAQQFPDLHSELNLSSLELGDSALYFCASSALGEKLFFGSGTQLSVL.

This chain joins TRBV6-6 and TRBJ1-4; TRBD1 is a possible D gene (5 bases). CDR1 and CDR2 from the germline V gene are MNHNY and SVGAGI (reference sequence). The V and J ends lost 6 bases and 6 bases respectively, with 20 bases between them. The CDR3 contains 16 residues. CDR3 DNA sequence: TGTGCCAGCAGGACGGGACCGTCTGTAGGCCATGAAAAACTGTTTTTT. Amino acids: CASRTGPSVGHEKLFF.

V usage is TRBV7-2 and J usage is TRBJ2-7; TRBD1 aligns across 9 bases. The CDR3 spans 16 residues. V lost 2 bases and J lost 3; bases outside the gene matches: 8. In germline, CDR1 is SGHTA, CDR2 FQGNSA. The CDR3 sequence is CASSLRGGQGLYEQYF. The CDR3 bases are TGTGCCAGCAGCTTACGTGGGGGACAGGGCCTCTACGAGCAGTACTTC. Full variable domain (missing parts from reference TRBV7-2 and TRBJ2-7): GAGVSQSPSNKVTEKGKDVELRCDPISGHTALYWYRQSLGQGLEFLIYFQGNSAPDKSGLPSDRFSAERTGGSVSTLTIQRTQQEDSAVYLCASSLRGGQGLYEQYFGPGTRLTVT.

This chain joins TRBV3-1 (or the pseudogene TRBV3-2) and TRBJ2-5, with TRBD1 identical over 12 bases. The CDR3 is made up of 15 amino acids. Germline V gene lookup returns CDR1 LGHDT and CDR2 YNNKEL (reference sequence). J lost 5 bases, V lost 3 bases, and 4 bases had no gene match. The CDR3 DNA reads TGTGCCAGCAGCCAGGGGACAGGGGGCTGGGAGACCCAGTACTTC. It translates to CASSQGTGGWETQYF.

The rearrangement links TRBV4-1 to TRBJ2-7; D may be TRBD1 or TRBD2 (5 bases each). V lost 3 bases and J lost 2, with 11 bases in between. The CDR3 consists of 14 residues. Germline CDR1 is MGHRA and CDR2 is YSYEKL. This CDR3 is CASSQPGLTYEQYF. CDR3 in DNA: TGCGCCAGCAGCCAGCCGGGGCTTACCTACGAGCAGTACTTC.

The CDR3 coding sequence is TGTGGGGAGATACCGGGACAGGGGGAATATGGCTACACCTTC. Encoded protein: CGEIPGQGEYGYTF. This chain uses TRBV21-1 with TRBJ1-2; the table's D gene call, TRBD1, was not cross checked with the DNA. TRBV21-1 is a pseudogene locus. The CDR3 totals 14 residues.

The CDR3 spells CASSSLTGLETQYF. CDR3 in DNA: TGTGCCAGCAGCTCTCTAACAGGGTTGGAGACCCAGTACTTC. The V call is TRBV7-9, the J call TRBJ2-5; D perhaps matches TRBD1 (6 bases). Germline V CDR1 and CDR2: SEHNR, FQNEAQ (reference sequence). Deletions cut 4 bases from V and 5 bases from J, with 14 bases between. This CDR3 has 14 amino acids.

This chain links TRBV19 with TRBJ1-5; D is unclear. The CDR3 runs to 15 residues. Germline loops: CDR1 LNHDA, CDR2 SQIVND (reference sequence). V shed 5 bases and J shed 0 bases, with 11 bases lying between them. The CDR3 DNA reads as TGTGCCAGTAGTGTGTTCGGAGTTAGCAATCAGCCCCAGCATTTT. Translating gives CASSVFGVSNQPQHF.

The chain uses TRBV7-9 and TRBJ2-2; D unclear. V lost 1 base and J lost 4, with 10 bases in between. The germline gives CDR1 SEHNR, CDR2 FQNEAQ (reference sequence). This CDR3 has 15 residues. The chain's CDR3 is CASSLVLGFTGELFF. CDR3 in DNA: TGTGCCAGCAGCTTAGTACTGGGCTTCACCGGGGAGCTGTTTTTT.